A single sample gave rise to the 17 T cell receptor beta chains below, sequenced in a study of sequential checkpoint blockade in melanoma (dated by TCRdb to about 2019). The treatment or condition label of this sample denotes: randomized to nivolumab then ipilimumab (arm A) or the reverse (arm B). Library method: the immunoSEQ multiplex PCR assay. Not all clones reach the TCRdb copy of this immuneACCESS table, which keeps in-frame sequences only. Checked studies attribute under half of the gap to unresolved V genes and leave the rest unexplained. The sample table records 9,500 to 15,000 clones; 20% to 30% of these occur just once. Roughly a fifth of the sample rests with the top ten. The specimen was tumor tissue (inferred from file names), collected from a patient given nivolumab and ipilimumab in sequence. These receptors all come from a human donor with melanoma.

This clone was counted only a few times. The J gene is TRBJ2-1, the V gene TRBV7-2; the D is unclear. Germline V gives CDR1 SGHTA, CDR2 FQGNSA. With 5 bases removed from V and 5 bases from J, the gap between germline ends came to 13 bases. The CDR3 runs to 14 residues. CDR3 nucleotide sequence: TGTGCCAGCAGCCGGGCCGGATTCGACAATGAGCAGTTCTTC. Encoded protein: CASSRAGFDNEQFF.

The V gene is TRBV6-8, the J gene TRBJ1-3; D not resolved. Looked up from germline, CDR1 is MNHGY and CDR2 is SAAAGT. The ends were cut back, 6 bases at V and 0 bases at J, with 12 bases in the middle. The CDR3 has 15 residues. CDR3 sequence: CASSEAGSSGNTIYF. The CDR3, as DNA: TGTGCCAGCAGCGAGGCAGGTTCCTCTGGAAACACCATATATTTT.

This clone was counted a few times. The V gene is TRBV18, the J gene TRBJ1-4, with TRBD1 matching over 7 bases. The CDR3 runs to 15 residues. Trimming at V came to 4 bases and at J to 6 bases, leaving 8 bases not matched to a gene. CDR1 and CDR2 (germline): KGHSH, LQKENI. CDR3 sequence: CASSLRQGLDEKLFF. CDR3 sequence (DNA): TGTGCCAGCTCACTACGACAGGGATTAGATGAAAAACTGTTTTTT.

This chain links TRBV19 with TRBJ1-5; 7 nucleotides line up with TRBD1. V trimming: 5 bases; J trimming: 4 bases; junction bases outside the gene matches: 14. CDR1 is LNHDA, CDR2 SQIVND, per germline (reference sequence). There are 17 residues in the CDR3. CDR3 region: CASSVTRDSLANQPQHF. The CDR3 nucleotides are TGTGCCAGTAGTGTTACCCGGGACAGCCTAGCGAATCAGCCCCAGCATTTT.

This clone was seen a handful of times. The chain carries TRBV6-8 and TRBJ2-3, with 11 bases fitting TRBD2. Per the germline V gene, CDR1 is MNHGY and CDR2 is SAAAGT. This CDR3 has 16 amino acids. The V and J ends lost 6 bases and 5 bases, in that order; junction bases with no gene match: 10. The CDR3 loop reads CASRPLSGGAGDTQYF. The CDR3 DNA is TGTGCCAGCAGGCCGCTTAGCGGGGGGGCGGGAGATACGCAGTATTTT.

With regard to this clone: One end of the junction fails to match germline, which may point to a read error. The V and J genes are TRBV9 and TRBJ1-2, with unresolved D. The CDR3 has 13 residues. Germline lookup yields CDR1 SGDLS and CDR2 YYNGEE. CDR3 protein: CASSVGGYYGYTF. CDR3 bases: TGTGCCAGCAGCGTAGGAGGGTACTACGGCTACACCTTC.

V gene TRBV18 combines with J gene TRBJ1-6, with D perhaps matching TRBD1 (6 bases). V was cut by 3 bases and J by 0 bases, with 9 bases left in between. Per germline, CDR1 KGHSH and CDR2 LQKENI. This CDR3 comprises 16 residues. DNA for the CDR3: TGTGCCAGCTCACCGAAAGGGGGCTCCTATAATTCACCCCTCCACTTT. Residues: CASSPKGGSYNSPLHF.

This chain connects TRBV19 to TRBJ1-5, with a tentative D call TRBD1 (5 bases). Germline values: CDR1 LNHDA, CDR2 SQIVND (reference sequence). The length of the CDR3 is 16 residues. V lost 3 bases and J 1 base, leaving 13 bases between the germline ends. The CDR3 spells CASSIGGWGSNQPQHF. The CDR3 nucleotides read TGTGCCAGTAGTATCGGGGGTTGGGGAAGCAATCAGCCCCAGCATTTT.

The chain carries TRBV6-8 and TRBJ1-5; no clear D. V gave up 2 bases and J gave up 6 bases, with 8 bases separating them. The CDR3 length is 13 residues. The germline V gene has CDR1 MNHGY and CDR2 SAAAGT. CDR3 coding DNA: TGTGCCAGCAGTTACCGTGATCCTCAGCCCCAGCATTTT. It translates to CASSYRDPQPQHF.

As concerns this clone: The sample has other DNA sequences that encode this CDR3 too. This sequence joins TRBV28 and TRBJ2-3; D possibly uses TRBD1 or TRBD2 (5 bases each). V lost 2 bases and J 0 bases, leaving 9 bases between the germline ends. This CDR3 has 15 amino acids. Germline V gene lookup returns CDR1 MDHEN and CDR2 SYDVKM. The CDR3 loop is CASSLGGGSTDTQYF. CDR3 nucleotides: TGTGCCAGCAGTTTAGGTGGGGGTAGCACAGATACGCAGTATTTT.

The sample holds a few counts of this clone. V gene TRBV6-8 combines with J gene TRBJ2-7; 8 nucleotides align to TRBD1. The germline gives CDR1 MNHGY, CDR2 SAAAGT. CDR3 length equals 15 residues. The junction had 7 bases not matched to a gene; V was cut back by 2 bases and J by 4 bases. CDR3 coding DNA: TGTGCCAGCAGTTACCCAGGCAGGGGGCAATACGAGCAGTACTTC. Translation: CASSYPGRGQYEQYF.

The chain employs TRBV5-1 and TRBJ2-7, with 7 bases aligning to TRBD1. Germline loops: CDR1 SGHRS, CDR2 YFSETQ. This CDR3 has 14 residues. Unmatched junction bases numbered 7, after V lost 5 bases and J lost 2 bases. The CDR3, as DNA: TGCGCCAGCAGTCCCGGGACAGTAACCTACGAGCAGTACTTC. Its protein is CASSPGTVTYEQYF.

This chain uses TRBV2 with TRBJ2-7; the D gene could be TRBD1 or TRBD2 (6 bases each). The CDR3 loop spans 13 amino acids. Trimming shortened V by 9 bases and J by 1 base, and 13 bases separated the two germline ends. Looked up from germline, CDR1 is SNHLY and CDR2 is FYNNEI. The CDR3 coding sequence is TGTGCCAGTGACCGGGGGCCTTCCTACGAGCAGTACGTC. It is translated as CASDRGPSYEQYV.

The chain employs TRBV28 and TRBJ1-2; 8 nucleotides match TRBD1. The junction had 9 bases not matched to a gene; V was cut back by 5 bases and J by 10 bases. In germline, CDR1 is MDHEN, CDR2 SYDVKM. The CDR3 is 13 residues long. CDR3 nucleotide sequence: TGTGCCAGCAGTGAGCCAGGGGGCGCGGACTACACCTTC. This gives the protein CASSEPGGADYTF.

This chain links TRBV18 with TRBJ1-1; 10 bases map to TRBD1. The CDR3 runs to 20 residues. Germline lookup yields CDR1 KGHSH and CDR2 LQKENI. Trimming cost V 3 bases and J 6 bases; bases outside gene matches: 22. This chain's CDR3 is CASSPTPLGQGLFTRPEAFF. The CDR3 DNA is TGTGCCAGCTCACCGACACCCCTGGGACAGGGGCTATTCACCCGACCTGAAGCTTTCTTT.

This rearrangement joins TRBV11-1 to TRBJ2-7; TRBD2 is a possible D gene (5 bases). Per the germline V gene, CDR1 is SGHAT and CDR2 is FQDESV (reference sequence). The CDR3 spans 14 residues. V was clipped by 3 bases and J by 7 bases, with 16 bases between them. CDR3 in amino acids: CASSLLVLTGEQYF. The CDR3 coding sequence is TGTGCCAGCAGCTTGTTGGTCCTAACGGGAGAGCAGTACTTC.

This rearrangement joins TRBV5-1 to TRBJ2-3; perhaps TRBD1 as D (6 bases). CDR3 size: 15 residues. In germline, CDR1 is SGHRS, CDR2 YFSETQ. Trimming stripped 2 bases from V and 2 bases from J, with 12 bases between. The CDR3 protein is CASSFTGKITDTQYF. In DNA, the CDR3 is TGCGCCAGCAGCTTTACAGGGAAAATCACAGATACGCAGTATTTT.